These 16 T cell receptor beta chains share one sample of origin, sequenced in a study of cytomegalovirus exposure and HLA in healthy donors. 13 Jbeta primers and 60 Vbeta primers were used for the PCR. Sequenced by immunoSEQ multiplex PCR; TCRdb stores in-frame clones only, minus some. In the table there are some 150,000 clones, approximately 80% of which are singletons. The sample was PBMCs. The receptors stem from a woman in her forties in good health and CMV-seronegative.

The V and J genes are TRBV5-6 and TRBJ2-1; perhaps TRBD2 as D (6 bases). Germline V gene lookup returns CDR1 SGHDT and CDR2 YYEEEE. V was cut by 4 bases and J by 6 bases, with 17 bases left in between. The CDR3 is 15 amino acids. Here the CDR3 DNA reads TGTGCCAGCAGCACCGGGACTTACTTTTTCAATGAGCAGTTCTTC. Its translation: CASSTGTYFFNEQFF.

The V call is TRBV2, the J call TRBJ2-5, with 11 bases identical to TRBD1. CDR1 SNHLY and CDR2 FYNNEI come from the germline V gene. The V gene end was trimmed by 8 bases and the J gene end by 5 bases; junction bases not matched to a gene: 4. CDR3 length equals 13 residues. As DNA, the CDR3 is TGTGCCAGCGGGGACAGGGGGGGCGAGACCCAGTACTTC. Protein sequence: CASGDRGGETQYF.

The genes are TRBV11-2 and TRBJ1-1; no clear D. The CDR3 consists of 13 residues. V was cut by 5 bases and J by 3 bases, with 10 bases left in between. Looked up from germline, CDR1 is SGHAT and CDR2 is FQNNGV. CDR3 nucleotides: TGTGCCAGCAGCCCAAGCGAATACACTGAAGCTTTCTTT. Translating it yields CASSPSEYTEAFF.

CDR3 amino acids: CSVGVLAGGRAQYF. CDR3 nucleotide sequence: TGCAGCGTTGGGGTACTAGCGGGGGGGCGGGCCCAGTACTTC. The chain employs TRBV29-1 and TRBJ2-5, with 13 bases that match TRBD2. J lost 9 bases, V lost 4 bases, and 8 bases had no gene match. Germline V gene lookup returns CDR1 SQVTM and CDR2 ANQGSEA. The CDR3 covers 14 residues.

The chain joins TRBV18 to TRBJ1-5, with 8 bases lining up with TRBD1. Trimming took 2 bases from V and 2 from J; bases not matched to a gene: 11. CDR1 KGHSH and CDR2 LQKENI come from the germline V gene. The CDR3 contains 18 residues. CDR3 in amino acids: CASSPSGFQGAGNQPQHF. CDR3 bases: TGTGCCAGCTCACCATCGGGTTTCCAGGGGGCCGGCAATCAGCCCCAGCATTTT.

V gene TRBV9 combines with J gene TRBJ1-1; D might be TRBD1 (5 bases). Trimming removed 6 bases from V and 0 bases from J, with 15 bases in between. This CDR3 has 15 amino acids. Germline CDR1 and CDR2: SGDLS and YYNGEE. The CDR3 region has the DNA TGTGCCAGCACACAGGACCTTTCAATGAACACTGAAGCTTTCTTT. This sequence encodes CASTQDLSMNTEAFF. Supplemented by reference TRBV9 and TRBJ1-1, the full variable domain reads DSGVTQTPKHLITATGQRVTLRCSPRSGDLSVYWYQQSLDQGLQFLIQYYNGEERAKGNILERFSAQQFPDLHSELNLSSLELGDSALYFCASTQDLSMNTEAFFGQGTRLTVV.

This chain connects TRBV4-3 to TRBJ2-3, with 9 positions matching TRBD2. Germline values: CDR1 LGHNA, CDR2 YSLEER. After removal of 0 bases from V and 3 bases from J, the junction contained 4 bases not matched to a gene. CDR3 length: 16 residues. The CDR3 loop is CASSQDNAGGTDTQYF. CDR3 sequence (DNA): TGCGCCAGCAGCCAAGATAACGCGGGGGGGACAGATACGCAGTATTTT.

Concerning this clone: This CDR3 is missing its conserved last phenylalanine or tryptophan, likely due to a read error. The chain combines TRBV30 with TRBJ1-2, with D possibly matching TRBD1 (5 bases). There are 12 residues in the CDR3. Germline V gene sequence: CDR1 GTSNPN, CDR2 SVGIG (reference sequence). Trimming removed 5 bases at V and 4 bases at J, with 11 bases between. CDR3 DNA: TGTGCCTGGCTCAGGGCGTTCTATGGCTACACCCTC. Amino acid sequence: CAWLRAFYGYTL.

This clone was picked up a small number of times. The V and J genes are TRBV6-1 and TRBJ1-1, with TRBD1 as a possible D gene (6 bases). CDR1 and CDR2 (germline): MNHNS, SASEGT. Deletions cut 6 bases from V and 2 bases from J, with 10 bases between. The CDR3 contains 13 residues. The CDR3 coding sequence is TGTGCCAGCAGCTTACAGGGAAACACTGAAGCTTTCTTT. It specifies CASSLQGNTEAFF.

This clone turned up a few times. This sequence joins TRBV7-2 and TRBJ2-1; D might be TRBD2 (5 bases). CDR1 is SGHTA, CDR2 FQGNSA, per germline. The CDR3 consists of 16 residues. Trimming took off 3 bases at V and 0 bases at J, with 12 bases between the two ends. The CDR3 DNA reads TGTGCCAGCAGCTTTAACGGGGTGCACTCCTACAATGAGCAGTTCTTC. This translates into CASSFNGVHSYNEQFF.

CDR3 sequence: CASSLRSTLSDSPLHF. The CDR3 DNA reads as TGTGCCAGCAGCTTGCGGTCTACCCTGAGCGATTCACCCCTCCACTTT. The chain couples TRBV5-6 to TRBJ1-6; no clear D gene. The CDR3 spans 16 residues. Germline V gene data show CDR1 as SGHDT and CDR2 as YYEEEE. Deletions cut 1 base from V and 8 bases from J, with 16 bases between.

This clone showed up just a few times. The chain carries TRBV7-8 and TRBJ2-7; 9 nucleotides agree with TRBD1. The CDR3 covers 14 residues. CDR1 is SGHVS and CDR2 is FQNEAQ in the germline V gene. V was pared by 3 bases and J by 2 bases, with 2 bases of the junction left unmatched. The CDR3, as DNA: TGTGCCAGCAGCTTCGGACAGGGGCCCTACGAGCAGTACTTC. Protein sequence: CASSFGQGPYEQYF. The full variable domain, rest sourced from reference TRBV7-8 and TRBJ2-7, is GAGVSQSPRYKVAKRGQDVALRCDPISGHVSLFWYQQALGQGPEFLTYFQNEAQLDKSGLPSDRFFAERPEGSVSTLKIQRTQQEDSAVYLCASSFGQGPYEQYFGPGTRLTVT.

The chain uses TRBV6-4 and TRBJ1-5, with no clear D. With 4 bases removed from V and 6 bases from J, the gap between germline ends came to 10 bases. This CDR3 is built from 13 residues. Germline loops: CDR1 MRHNA, CDR2 SNTAGT. The CDR3 region is CASSAEQSQPQHF. Here the CDR3 DNA reads TGTGCCAGCAGTGCCGAACAGAGTCAGCCCCAGCATTTT.

The genes are TRBV6-1 and TRBJ1-3; D is ambiguous. Between the trimmed V and J ends, which lost 1 base and 0 bases, there was a span of 7 bases. The germline CDR1 and CDR2 sequences are MNHNS and SASEGT. The CDR3 covers 15 residues. CDR3 nucleotides: TGTGCCAGCAGTGAAGGGGAGACCTCTGGAAACACCATATATTTT. Encoded protein: CASSEGETSGNTIYF.

The V and J genes are TRBV27 and TRBJ2-3; D may be TRBD2 (5 bases). CDR1 and CDR2 (germline): MNHEY, SMNVEV (reference sequence). The germline V and J ends were trimmed by 6 bases and 2 bases, with 18 bases remaining between them. The CDR3 has 16 residues. The CDR3 region is CASSSGRRVTTDTQYF. CDR3 DNA: TGTGCCAGCAGCTCCGGAAGGCGGGTAACCACAGATACGCAGTATTTT.

The chain is built from TRBV4-3 and TRBJ1-2, with D possibly being TRBD1 (5 bases). Germline CDR1 and CDR2: LGHNA and YSLEER. CDR3 length equals 17 residues. The V gene lost 3 bases and the J gene lost 3 bases, with 20 bases spanning the gap. The CDR3: CASSHLRGEDPDYGYTF. The CDR3 DNA follows: TGCGCCAGCAGCCACCTTAGAGGGGAGGACCCTGACTATGGCTACACCTTC.